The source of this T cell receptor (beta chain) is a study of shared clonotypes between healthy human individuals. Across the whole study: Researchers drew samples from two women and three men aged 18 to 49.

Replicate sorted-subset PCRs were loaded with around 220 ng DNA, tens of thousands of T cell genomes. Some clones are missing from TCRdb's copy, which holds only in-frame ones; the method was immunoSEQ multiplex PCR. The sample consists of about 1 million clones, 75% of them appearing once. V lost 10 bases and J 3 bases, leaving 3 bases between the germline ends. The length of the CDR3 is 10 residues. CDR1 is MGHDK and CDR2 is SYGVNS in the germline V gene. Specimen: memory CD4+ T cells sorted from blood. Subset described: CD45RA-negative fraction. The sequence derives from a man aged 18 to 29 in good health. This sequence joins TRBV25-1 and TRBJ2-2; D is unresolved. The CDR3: CATHTGELFF. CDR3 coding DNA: TGTGCCACACACACCGGGGAGCTGTTTTTT.